This T cell receptor beta chain was obtained from a study of blood T cells in healthy people across ages. CDR1 is MNHEY, CDR2 SMNVEV, per germline (reference sequence). The CDR3 loop spans 15 amino acids. Alongside a J-beta primer mix, a sample-barcoded 5' primer served in a second PCR lasting roughly 7 to 12 cycles. A template-switch adaptor that had 12 random nucleotides put a tag on each cDNA molecule. Each CDR3 protein is one row after TCRdb ran MiXCR on the 5' RACE reads. The table has roughly 1,500,000 distinct CDR3 sequences, approximately 38% seen once. As concerns this clonotype: The antigen remains undetermined. At one of its ends the junction is not consistent with the germline gene, which may arise from a read error.

Study-level points and caveats: TCR beta diversity, measured per million T cells, fell in a roughly linear way with age. Percentage of naive T cells showed a strong correlation with TCR beta diversity.

The TCR was taken from a woman between 18 and 30 years old in good health. The sample taken for sequencing was blood. The chain is built from TRBV27 and TRBJ1-2, with D uncertain. As DNA, the CDR3 is TGTGCCAGCAGTTTGATCGGAAACGGGAACTATGGCTACACATTC. Its translation: CASSLIGNGNYGYTF.